This T cell receptor (beta chain) came from a study of shared clonotypes between healthy human individuals. Study results and limitations: Roughly 5% of naive CD4 clonotypes were shared across several donors.

Note on this clone: What it recognizes is unknown.

Trimming at V came to 5 bases and at J to 10 bases, leaving 4 bases not matched to a gene. The CDR3 contains 14 residues. Germline V CDR1 and CDR2: LNHDA, SQIVND (reference sequence). Here immunoSEQ multiplex PCR was the method, and the copy in TCRdb shows in-frame clones only, minus some. The table includes under 350,000 clones, 80% to 90% detected once. Sequenced: memory CD8+ T cells sorted from blood. Specified subset: CD45RO+ cells pooled with CCR7-negative TemRA cells. This chain joins TRBV19 and TRBJ1-6; 11 nucleotides match TRBD1. The origin of this receptor is a man between 18 and 35 years old in good health. DNA of the CDR3: TGTGCCAGTAGTGACCGGGACAGGGGGTCACCCCTCCACTTT. It codes for CASSDRDRGSPLHF.